Sequencing of this T cell receptor (beta chain) was carried out in a study of PD-1 blockade in classical Hodgkin lymphoma. This CDR3 has 15 amino acids. The germline V gene encodes CDR1 MDHEN and CDR2 SYDVKM. With V trimmed by 5 bases and J by 4 bases, 10 bases remained unmatched. TCRdb keeps only in-frame clones here, not all; method: immunoSEQ multiplex PCR. The table has 25,000 to 30,000 clones, around 80% seen once. Described time point: cycle 4 day 1 (C4D1), after 6 weeks of nivolumab. Each and every patient relapsed after autologous stem cell transplantation, and patients got differing brentuximab vedotin exposure. CD4+ T cells were purified from thawed PBMCs by magnetic negative selection.

The TCR comes from a human donor with classical Hodgkin lymphoma. The sample in question was CD4+ T cells from blood, obtained before the fourth cycle of nivolumab. The V and J genes are TRBV28 and TRBJ1-1; 7 positions match TRBD1. CDR3 sequence reads: CASSLPMAGGTEAFF. The CDR3 coding sequence is TGTGCCAGCAGTCTCCCCATGGCAGGGGGCACTGAAGCTTTCTTT.